These 21 T cell receptor beta chains share one sample of origin, sequenced in a study of neoadjuvant anti-PD-1 for oral cavity cancer. The repertoire was sequenced with immunoSEQ multiplex PCR; TCRdb's copy has only in-frame clones and lacks some. The sample has about 62,000 clones; around 80% are singletons. The starting material was PBMCs, obtained before nivolumab (anti-PD-1) treatment. These receptors were taken from a person aged 35-79 years with oral cavity squamous cell carcinoma.

The V gene is TRBV7-2, the J gene TRBJ1-6; D not resolved. Germline V CDR1 and CDR2: SGHTA, FQGNSA. Between the trimmed V and J ends, which lost 1 base and 0 bases, there was a span of 7 bases. The CDR3 runs 16 residues. CDR3 in amino acids: CASSLVGISYNSPLHF. CDR3 coding DNA: TGTGCCAGCAGCTTAGTGGGGATCTCCTATAATTCACCCCTCCACTTT.

A few counts support this clone. This chain joins TRBV27 and TRBJ1-4, with D possibly matching TRBD1 (5 bases). V gave up 3 bases and J gave up 8 bases, with 10 bases separating them. Germline CDR1 is MNHEY and CDR2 is SMNVEV (reference sequence). The CDR3 has 13 amino acids. This CDR3 is CASSFQGGEKLFF. CDR3 DNA sequence: TGTGCCAGCAGTTTCCAGGGAGGGGAAAAACTGTTTTTT.

This clone appeared a single time. CDR3 protein: CASSQDLSGSSYNEQFF. In nucleotides, the CDR3 is TGTGCCAGCAGCCAAGACCTAAGCGGGAGTTCCTACAATGAGCAGTTCTTC. This rearrangement joins TRBV4-2 to TRBJ2-1; TRBD2 aligns across 8 bases. V trimming: 0 bases; J trimming: 1 base; junction bases outside the gene matches: 5. From germline, CDR1 is LGHNA and CDR2 YNFKEQ. The CDR3 is 17 amino acids.

V and J are TRBV5-6 and TRBJ1-1; perhaps TRBD1 as D (5 bases). V was shortened by 0 bases and J by 0 bases, with 6 bases between the two germline ends. Germline assignment: CDR1 SGHDT and CDR2 YYEEEE. This CDR3 has 14 amino acids. DNA for the CDR3: TGTGCCAGCAGCTTGGTGGGACTGAACACTGAAGCTTTCTTT. This encodes CASSLVGLNTEAFF.

The rearrangement uses TRBV5-3 and TRBJ1-4; 11 bases are shared with TRBD1. TRBV5-3 carries the ORF label, with uncertain function. V gave up 4 bases and J gave up 4 bases; unmatched junction bases: 9. The CDR3 is 17 residues long. CDR3 bases: TGTGCCAGAAGCCGTACCGGGACAGGGGGACTTAATGAAAAACTGTTTTTT. It codes for CARSRTGTGGLNEKLFF.

This clone has a handful of counts. The chain employs TRBV7-9 and TRBJ2-2, with 10 bases matching TRBD2. Trimming removed 5 bases from V and 5 bases from J; junction bases left unmatched: 5. The CDR3 spans 15 residues. The V gene's germline CDR1 is SEHNR and CDR2 FQNEAQ (reference sequence). The CDR3 DNA is TGTGCCAGCAGCCTCAGCGGGAGGGATACCGGGGAGCTGTTTTTT. Translation: CASSLSGRDTGELFF. Combining the CDR3 with reference TRBV7-9 and TRBJ2-2 gives the whole variable domain DTGVSQNPRHKITKRGQNVTFRCDPISEHNRLYWYRQTLGQGPEFLTYFQNEAQLEKSRLLSDRFSAERPKGSFSTLEIQRTEQGDSAMYLCASSLSGRDTGELFFGEGSRLTVL.

The chain combines TRBV10-3 with TRBJ2-7; D is undetermined. Germline CDR1 and CDR2: ENHRY and SYGVKD. This CDR3 has 11 residues. Trimming pared 6 bases from V and 4 bases from J, leaving 7 bases between. CDR3 DNA: TGTGCCATCAGCGACATGTACGAGCAGTACTTC. Protein: CAISDMYEQYF.

The V gene is TRBV7-6, the J gene TRBJ2-2; TRBD2 is a possible D gene (6 bases). Germline-derived CDR1 and CDR2 are SGHVS and FNYEAQ. The ends were cut back, 5 bases at V and 7 bases at J, with 17 bases in the middle. The CDR3 contains 15 residues. The chain's CDR3 is CASSKSGTRDGELFF. The DNA of the CDR3 is TGTGCCAGCAGCAAATCCGGGACTCGGGACGGGGAGCTGTTTTTT.

The chain couples TRBV19 to TRBJ1-5; D is uncertain. The CDR3 is 13 residues long. V was pared by 5 bases and J by 3 bases, with 8 bases between. Germline V lookup: CDR1 LNHDA, CDR2 SQIVND (reference sequence). The CDR3 loop is CASSSGNNQPQHF. In DNA form, the CDR3 reads TGTGCCAGTAGTTCGGGAAACAATCAGCCCCAGCATTTT.

The rearrangement joins TRBV2 to TRBJ1-4; no definite D call. V lost 6 bases and J 8 bases, leaving 13 bases between the germline ends. In germline, CDR1 is SNHLY, CDR2 FYNNEI. The CDR3 is 13 residues long. CDR3: CASSSAAREKLFF. In DNA, the CDR3 is TGTGCCAGCAGCTCAGCCGCGAGGGAAAAACTGTTTTTT.

This sequence joins TRBV30 and TRBJ1-4, with 7 bases identical to TRBD1. Germline V gene data show CDR1 as GTSNPN and CDR2 as SVGIG (reference sequence). This CDR3 has 15 amino acids. Trimming took 5 bases from V and 0 from J; bases not matched to a gene: 6. The CDR3 is CAWGRQGTTNEKLFF. The DNA for the CDR3 is TGTGCCTGGGGGAGACAGGGCACAACTAATGAAAAACTGTTTTTT.

The J gene is TRBJ2-5, the V gene TRBV7-2, with 9 bases aligning to TRBD2. This CDR3 has 15 amino acids. Germline lookup yields CDR1 SGHTA and CDR2 FQGNSA. Trimming cost V 4 bases and J 5 bases; bases outside gene matches: 8. CDR3 sequence reads: CASSSRGGAVETQYF. In DNA form, the CDR3 reads TGTGCCAGCAGCTCCCGCGGGGGGGCCGTGGAGACCCAGTACTTC. Supplemented by reference TRBV7-2 and TRBJ2-5, the full variable domain reads GAGVSQSPSNKVTEKGKDVELRCDPISGHTALYWYRQSLGQGLEFLIYFQGNSAPDKSGLPSDRFSAERTGGSVSTLTIQRTQQEDSAVYLCASSSRGGAVETQYFGPGTRLLVL.

The chain is built from TRBV5-1 and TRBJ1-6; 9 bases are a match to TRBD1. The CDR3 totals 19 residues. Germline CDR1 and CDR2: SGHRS and YFSETQ. After removal of 3 bases from V and 0 bases from J, the junction contained 10 bases not matched to a gene. The chain's CDR3 is CASSSRRTGDGSYNSPLHF. Written as DNA, the CDR3 is TGCGCCAGCAGCTCCCGAAGGACAGGGGACGGCTCCTATAATTCACCCCTCCACTTT.

This clone has just one count. The gene calls are TRBV5-4 and TRBJ1-2; D may be TRBD1 (6 bases). Per the germline V gene, CDR1 is SGHNT and CDR2 is YYREEE (reference sequence). V was pared by 3 bases and J by 8 bases, with 14 bases between. CDR3 length: 13 amino acids. The CDR3 nucleotides read TGTGCCAGCAGCTCGGCAGGGGCGGGGGGCTACACCTTC. Residues: CASSSAGAGGYTF.

The chain is built from TRBV29-1 and TRBJ2-3, with D unclear. CDR3 length equals 13 residues. CDR1 is SQVTM, CDR2 ANQGSEA, per germline. V lost 4 bases to trimming and J lost 2 bases, with 10 bases between them. The chain's CDR3 is CSVVAVNTDTQYF. The CDR3 region has the DNA TGCAGCGTTGTCGCGGTCAACACAGATACGCAGTATTTT.

The gene calls are TRBV5-1 and TRBJ1-1, with 7 nucleotides matching TRBD1. This CDR3 spans 14 amino acids. CDR1 and CDR2 (germline): SGHRS, YFSETQ. Germline trimming cut 4 bases from V and 5 bases from J; bases unmatched to any gene: 8. The CDR3 spells CASSATGVGTEAFF. CDR3 DNA sequence: TGCGCCAGCAGCGCCACAGGGGTAGGGACTGAAGCTTTCTTT.

The chain combines TRBV9 with TRBJ2-3; TRBD2 agrees at 9 bases. The CDR3 contains 16 residues. V lost 4 bases and J lost 3; bases outside the gene matches: 9. Germline assignment: CDR1 SGDLS and CDR2 YYNGEE. This CDR3 reads CASSPYSGRMTDTQYF. As DNA, the CDR3 is TGTGCCAGCAGCCCTTATAGCGGGAGAATGACAGATACGCAGTATTTT.

A few counts support this clone. This chain links TRBV10-1 with TRBJ1-3; D gene ambiguous. V was clipped by 2 bases and J by 1 base, with 9 bases between them. Germline CDR1 WNHNN, CDR2 SYGVQD (reference sequence). This CDR3 has 15 residues. The CDR3 DNA follows: TGCGCCAGCAGTGAGACGGGCTATTCTGGAAACACCATATATTTT. As protein: CASSETGYSGNTIYF.

This sequence joins TRBV9 and TRBJ1-1; 7 bases fit TRBD1. Germline values: CDR1 SGDLS, CDR2 YYNGEE. The length of the CDR3 is 16 residues. The J segment lost 1 base and the V segment lost 3 bases, leaving 9 bases of the junction unmatched. CDR3 region: CASSALDRVANTEAFF. The DNA of the CDR3 is TGTGCCAGCAGCGCTTTAGACAGGGTGGCGAACACTGAAGCTTTCTTT.

The chain is built from TRBV7-8 and TRBJ2-2; 10 nucleotides agree with TRBD2. Germline CDR1 and CDR2: SGHVS and FQNEAQ. There are 15 residues in the CDR3. The V segment lost 8 bases and the J segment 8 bases; nucleotides outside the gene matches: 11. This chain's CDR3 is CASGGLAEGRGELFF. CDR3 sequence (DNA): TGTGCCAGCGGTGGACTAGCGGAGGGTAGAGGGGAGCTGTTTTTT.

Here the CDR3 reads CAWGIFRTGSNQPQHF. The CDR3 DNA reads as TGTGCCTGGGGAATCTTTCGGACAGGGAGTAATCAGCCCCAGCATTTT. The rearrangement uses TRBV30 and TRBJ1-5, with TRBD1 identical over 8 bases. CDR1 and CDR2 (germline): GTSNPN, SVGIG (reference sequence). Trimming cost V 5 bases and J 4 bases; bases outside gene matches: 13. The CDR3 has 16 amino acids. The full variable domain, its missing parts supplied by reference TRBV30 and TRBJ1-5, is SQTIHQWPATLVQPVGSPLSLECTVEGTSNPNLYWYRQAAGRGLQLLFYSVGIGQISSEVPQNLSASRPQDRQFILSSKKLLLSDSGFYLCAWGIFRTGSNQPQHFGDGTRLSIL.